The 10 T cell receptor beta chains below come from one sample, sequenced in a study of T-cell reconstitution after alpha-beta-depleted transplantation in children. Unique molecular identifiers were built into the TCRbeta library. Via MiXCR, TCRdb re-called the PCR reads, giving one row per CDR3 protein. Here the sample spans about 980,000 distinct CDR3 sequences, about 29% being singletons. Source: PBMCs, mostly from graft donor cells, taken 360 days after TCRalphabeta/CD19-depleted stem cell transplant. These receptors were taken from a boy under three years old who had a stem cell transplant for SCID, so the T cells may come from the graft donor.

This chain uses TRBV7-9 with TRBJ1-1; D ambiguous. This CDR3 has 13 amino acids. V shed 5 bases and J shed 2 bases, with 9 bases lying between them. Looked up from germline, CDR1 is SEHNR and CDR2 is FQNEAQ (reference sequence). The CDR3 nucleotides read TGTGCCAGCAGCCCGGGGATTAACACTGAAGCTTTCTTT. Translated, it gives CASSPGINTEAFF.

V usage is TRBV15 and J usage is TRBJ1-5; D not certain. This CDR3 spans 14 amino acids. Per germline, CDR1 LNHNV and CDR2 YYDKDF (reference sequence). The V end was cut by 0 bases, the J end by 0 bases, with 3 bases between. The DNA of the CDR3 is TGTGCCACCAGCAGAGATCGTAGCAATCAGCCCCAGCATTTT. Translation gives CATSRDRSNQPQHF. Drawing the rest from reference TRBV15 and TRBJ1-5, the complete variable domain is DAMVIQNPRYQVTQFGKPVTLSCSQTLNHNVMYWYQQKSSQAPKLLFHYYDKDFNNEADTPDNFQSRRPNTSFCFLDIRSPGLGDTAMYLCATSRDRSNQPQHFGDGTRLSIL.

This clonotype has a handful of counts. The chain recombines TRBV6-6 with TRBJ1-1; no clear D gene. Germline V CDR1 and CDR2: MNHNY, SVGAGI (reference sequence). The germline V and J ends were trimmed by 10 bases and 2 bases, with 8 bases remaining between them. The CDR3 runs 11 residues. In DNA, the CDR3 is TGTGCCACCACGTCCAACACTGAAGCTTTCTTT. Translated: CATTSNTEAFF.

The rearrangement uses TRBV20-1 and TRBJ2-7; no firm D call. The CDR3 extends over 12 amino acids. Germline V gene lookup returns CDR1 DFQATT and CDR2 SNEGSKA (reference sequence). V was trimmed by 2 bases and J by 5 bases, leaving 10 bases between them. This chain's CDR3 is CSARLPYHEQYF. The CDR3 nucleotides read TGCAGTGCTAGACTCCCATACCACGAGCAGTACTTC.

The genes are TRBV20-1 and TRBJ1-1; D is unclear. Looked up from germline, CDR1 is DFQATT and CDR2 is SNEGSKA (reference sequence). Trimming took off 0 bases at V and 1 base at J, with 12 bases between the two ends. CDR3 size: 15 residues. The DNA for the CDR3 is TGCAGTGCTAGAGATCAGAGGAAAGGGAACACTGAAGCTTTCTTT. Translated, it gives CSARDQRKGNTEAFF.

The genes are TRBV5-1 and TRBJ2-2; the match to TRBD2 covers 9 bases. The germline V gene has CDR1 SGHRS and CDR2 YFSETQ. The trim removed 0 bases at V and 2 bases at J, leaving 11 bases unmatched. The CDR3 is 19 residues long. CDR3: CASSLDSLSGGVNTGELFF. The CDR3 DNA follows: TGCGCCAGCAGCTTGGATTCACTTAGCGGGGGCGTAAACACCGGGGAGCTGTTTTTT.

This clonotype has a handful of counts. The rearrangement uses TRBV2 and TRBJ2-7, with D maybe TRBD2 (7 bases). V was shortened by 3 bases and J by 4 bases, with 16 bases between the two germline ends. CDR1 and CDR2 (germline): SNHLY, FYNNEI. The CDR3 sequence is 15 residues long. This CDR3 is CASSEGPRGRYEQYF. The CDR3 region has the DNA TGTGCCAGCAGTGAGGGCCCGCGGGGGCGGTACGAGCAGTACTTC.

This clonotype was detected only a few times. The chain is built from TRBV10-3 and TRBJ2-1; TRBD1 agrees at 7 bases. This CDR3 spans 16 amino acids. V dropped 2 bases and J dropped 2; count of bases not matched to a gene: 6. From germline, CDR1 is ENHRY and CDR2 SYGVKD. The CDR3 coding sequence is TGTGCCATCAGTGAGCCCAGACAGGGCCCCTACAATGAGCAGTTCTTC. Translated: CAISEPRQGPYNEQFF.

The CDR3 protein is CAWSERLYNEQFF. The DNA for the CDR3 is TGTGCCTGGAGTGAGAGGCTTTACAATGAGCAGTTCTTC. This chain links TRBV30 with TRBJ2-1; no clear D. CDR1 and CDR2 (germline): GTSNPN, SVGIG (reference sequence). There are 13 residues in the CDR3. V lost 1 base and J lost 4, with 8 bases in between.

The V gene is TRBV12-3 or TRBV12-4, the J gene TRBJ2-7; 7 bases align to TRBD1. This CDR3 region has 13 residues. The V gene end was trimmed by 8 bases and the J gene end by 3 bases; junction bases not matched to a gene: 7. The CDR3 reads CASGRQGNYEQYF. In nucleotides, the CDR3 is TGTGCCAGCGGGAGACAGGGTAACTACGAGCAGTACTTC.